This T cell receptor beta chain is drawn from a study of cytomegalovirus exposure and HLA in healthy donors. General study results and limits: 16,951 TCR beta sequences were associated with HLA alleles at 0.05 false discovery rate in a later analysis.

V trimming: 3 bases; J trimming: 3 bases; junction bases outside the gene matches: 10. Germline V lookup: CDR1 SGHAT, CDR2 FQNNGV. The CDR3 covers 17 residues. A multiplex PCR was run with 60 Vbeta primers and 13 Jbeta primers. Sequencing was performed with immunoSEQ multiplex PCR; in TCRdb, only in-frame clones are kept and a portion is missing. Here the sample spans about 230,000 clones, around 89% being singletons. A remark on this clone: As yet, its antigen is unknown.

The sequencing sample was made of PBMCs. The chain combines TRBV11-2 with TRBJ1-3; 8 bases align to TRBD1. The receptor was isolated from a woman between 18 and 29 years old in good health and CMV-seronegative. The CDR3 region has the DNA TGTGCCAGCAGCTTTTACCTCAGGGGGCCGGATGGAAACACCATATATTTT. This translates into CASSFYLRGPDGNTIYF.